This T cell receptor beta chain comes out of a study of OX40 agonist ivuxolimab in advanced cancers. Across the whole study: While on treatment, patients had intravenous ivuxolimab at 0.01 to 10 mg/kg every 2 weeks. Participants averaged roughly 60 years of age (range 23 to 79) and were roughly 83% male.

The CDR3 is 14 residues long. Germline V gives CDR1 MNHNS, CDR2 SASEGT. Between the trimmed V and J ends, which lost 6 bases and 5 bases, there was a span of 16 bases. This table comes from immunoSEQ multiplex PCR, and its TCRdb copy is limited to in-frame clones, with some not included. Altogether over 35,000 clones are present, 80% being singletons, with the ten largest covering 4% to 4.5%. Specimen: CD4+ or CD8+ T cells sorted from blood, collected in a trial of the OX40 agonist ivuxolimab. The receptor was isolated from an adult with an advanced solid tumor such as melanoma, head and neck, liver or kidney cancer. The rearrangement links TRBV6-1 to TRBJ1-2; D possibly corresponds to TRBD1 (6 bases). DNA of the CDR3: TGTGCCAGCAGCCCCGCGGGGGGCTCGTATGGCTACACCTTC. Its translation is CASSPAGGSYGYTF.